This T cell receptor beta chain comes out of a study of beta chain features in type 1 diabetes. On the study more broadly: Healthy donors resembled patients in age, gender and cell yields. Across the samples, roughly 99 million sorted cells were examined in total. Findings of the study overall: All four CD4+ subsets from Type 1 diabetes patients carried moderately but significantly shorter TCRB CDR3s. Within patients, naive, central memory and Treg TCRB repertoires seemed more similar than within healthy donors.

This clone was seen a few times. Antigen: not known. Germline V gene data show CDR1 as SNHLY and CDR2 as FYNNEI. V was clipped by 6 bases and J by 4 bases, with 10 bases between them. This CDR3 contains 12 residues. Every isolated RNA sample was fully reverse transcribed, so sequencing captured expressed TCRB transcripts. Method: immunoSEQ multiplex PCR; TCRdb's copy keeps in-frame clones and lacks some. The profile shows 640,000 or so clones, about an eighth of them singletons. Sequencing input: naive CD4+ T cells from blood. The receptor comes from a man aged 18-30 years with type 1 diabetes. The rearrangement links TRBV2 to TRBJ2-7; perhaps D is TRBD1 or TRBD2 (5 bases each). The CDR3 sequence is CASRVGGYEQYF. DNA for the CDR3: TGTGCCAGCAGGGTTGGGGGTTACGAGCAGTACTTC.